A selection of T cell receptor beta chains follows, all from one sample in a study of response to subunit inactivated influenza vaccine. MiXCR, run by TCRdb on the RT-PCR reads, gives a single entry per CDR3 protein. Of approximately 310,000 distinct CDR3 sequences detected, about a fifth appear once; the ten largest clones hold roughly 10%. Here the sequenced sample was PBMCs from blood, taken less than 22 months after vaccination. These receptors originate from a man in his fifties or sixties who received an inactivated influenza vaccine. The CDR3 runs from the conserved cysteine through the conserved F or W. D genes are given only for firm matches. Part of the rows lack a size; the others show once, few, many or a class for expanded clones.

>TRBV6-5|TRBJ1-6|TRBD1|few
TGTGCCAGCAGTTACTCGGATCAGGGGGCTCAGCCCCTCCACTTT
CASSYSDQGAQPLHF
>TRBV3-1|TRBJ1-5|NA|NA
TGTGCCAGCAGCGACTGGGGGCTCAATCAGCCCCAGCATTTT
CASSDWGLNQPQHF
>TRBV7-9|TRBJ2-2|NA|NA
TGTGCCAGCAGTCCTAACACGGGACGCTCGAACACCGGGGAGCTGTTTTTT
CASSPNTGRSNTGELFF
>TRBV27|TRBJ1-1|NA|few
TGTGCCAGCAGTTCGGCGACAGGAGTGGCAGCTTTCTTT
CASSSATGVAAFF
>TRBV4-2|TRBJ2-3|NA|few
TGTGCCACCGCCAAGGGGGACACAGATACGCAGTATTTT
CATAKGDTDTQYF
>TRBV12-3/TRBV12-4|TRBJ1-2|NA|many
TGTGCCAGCAGTTTGGGCAGGGGCTATGGCTACACCTTC
CASSLGRGYGYTF
>TRBV12-3/TRBV12-4|TRBJ2-3|NA|few
TGTGCCAGCAGTCCATTGGGCACAGATACGCAGTATTTT
CASSPLGTDTQYF
>TRBV6-6|TRBJ1-6|NA|few
TGTGCCAGCAGCGTCAGGGGCTATAATTCACCCCTCCACTTT
CASSVRGYNSPLHF
>TRBV28|TRBJ1-4|TRBD1|NA
TGTGCCAGCAGCACCCGGGACAGCAATGAAAAACTGTTTTTT
CASSTRDSNEKLFF
>TRBV2|TRBJ2-3|NA|NA
TGTGCCAGCAGTGCCCATCCCACAGATACGCAGTATTTT
CASSAHPTDTQYF
>TRBV5-1|TRBJ1-4|TRBD1|few
TGCGCCAGCAGCTTGGGGACAGGGACTGGAGGTGAAAAACTGTTTTTT
CASSLGTGTGGEKLFF
>TRBV5-5|TRBJ1-4|NA|few
TGTGCCAGCAGCTTGGTCCAGTCGGAAAAACTGTTTTTT
CASSLVQSEKLFF
>TRBV20-1|TRBJ2-6|NA|NA
TGCAGTGCTAGTCTAGGGGTTAGCTCTGGGGCCAACGTCCTGACTTTC
CSASLGVSSGANVLTF
>TRBV20-1|TRBJ2-7|NA|few
TGCAGTGCTAGGTCAACTGGCGGGTGGACTCGCGGCGAGCAGTACTTC
CSARSTGGWTRGEQYF
>TRBV29-1|TRBJ2-1|TRBD1|NA
TGCAGCGCATGGACAGGGGGGAACCACAATGAGCAGTTCTTC
CSAWTGGNHNEQFF
>TRBV5-5|TRBJ1-2|NA|few
TGTGCCAGCAGCTTTCAGTCTGGGACAAGGGACTATGGCTACACCTTC
CASSFQSGTRDYGYTF
>TRBV5-1|TRBJ1-1|NA|NA
TGCGCCAGCAGCCAGGAAAATAAGAACACTGAAGCTTTCTTT
CASSQENKNTEAFF
>TRBV29-1|TRBJ1-3|NA|few
TGCAGCGTGCAGGGATCTGGAAACACCATATATTTT
CSVQGSGNTIYF
>TRBV24-1|TRBJ2-3|NA|NA
TGTGCCACCACCGACCGGGATACGCAGTATTTT
CATTDRDTQYF
>TRBV12-3/TRBV12-4|TRBJ1-5|TRBD1|NA
TGTGCCAGCAGTGCCGACAGGGGACAGCCCCAGCATTTT
CASSADRGQPQHF
>TRBV4-3|TRBJ2-1|NA|NA
TGCGCCAGCAGCCAGGGGTGGAGCTCCTACAATGAGCAGTTCTTC
CASSQGWSSYNEQFF
>TRBV20-1|TRBJ1-5|NA|few
TGCAGTGCTAGAGATAGGGGGTCCAGCAATCAGCCCCAGCATTTT
CSARDRGSSNQPQHF
>TRBV12-3/TRBV12-4|TRBJ1-2|NA|few
TGTGCCAGCAGCCCTTGGGCGGGGGCAAACTATGGCTACACCTTC
CASSPWAGANYGYTF
>TRBV6-2/TRBV6-3|TRBJ1-4|NA|NA
TGTGCCAGCAGTTCGGACGCCGCAACTAATGAAAAACTGTTTTTT
CASSSDAATNEKLFF
>TRBV4-2|TRBJ2-7|TRBD1|NA
TGTGCCAGCAGCCCTGGGTTATCGGACAGGGGGTACGAGCAGTACTTC
CASSPGLSDRGYEQYF
>TRBV6-1|TRBJ1-5|NA|NA
TGTGCCAGCAGCCACGGAAGGTACAATCAGCCCCAGCATTTT
CASSHGRYNQPQHF
>TRBV4-1|TRBJ1-1|NA|NA
TGCGCCAGCAGCAATCTGTTAAGAAAGAACACTGAAGCTTTCTTT
CASSNLLRKNTEAFF
>TRBV5-5|TRBJ2-2|TRBD2|NA
TGTGCCAGCAGCAGAACCGGGACTAGCGGGACCGACGGGGAGCTGTTTTTT
CASSRTGTSGTDGELFF
>TRBV10-3|TRBJ2-7|TRBD1|NA
TGTGCCATCAGCCCGGACAGGGTATACCACGAGCAGTACTTC
CAISPDRVYHEQYF
>TRBV5-1|TRBJ2-7|NA|NA
TGCGCCAGCAGCTTGGGGGGCAACAACCCCTACGAGCAGTACTTC
CASSLGGNNPYEQYF
>TRBV10-3|TRBJ2-5|NA|few
TGTGCCATCAGTGAGTCGAACAGTAAAGAGACCCAGTACTTC
CAISESNSKETQYF
>TRBV5-1|TRBJ2-2|TRBD1|NA
TGCGCCAGCAGCCCCTCGACAGGGGCGTACGGGGAGCTGTTTTTT
CASSPSTGAYGELFF
>TRBV28|TRBJ1-1|NA|NA
TGTGCCAGCAGTTTACCGGGGCTTGTGAACACTGAAGCTTTCTTT
CASSLPGLVNTEAFF
>TRBV23-1|TRBJ1-6|NA|NA
TGCGCCAGCAGTCAAAGTCGGGCAGTGGCTAATTCACCCCTCCACTTT
CASSQSRAVANSPLHF
>TRBV20-1|TRBJ2-1|NA|many
TGCAGTGCTAGAGGGCGGTACTCCTACAATGAGCAGTTCTTC
CSARGRYSYNEQFF
>TRBV5-6|TRBJ2-1|NA|once
TGTGCCAGCAGCTTTCTAGCTGTTGAGCAGTTCTTC
CASSFLAVEQFF
>TRBV6-2/TRBV6-3|TRBJ1-1|TRBD1|NA
TGTGCCAGCAGTCCAGTGGGGTTCGACAGGGTCACTGAAGCTTTCTTT
CASSPVGFDRVTEAFF
>TRBV12-3/TRBV12-4|TRBJ1-2|NA|few
TGTGCCAGCAGTACCGCGGCACCTAATAACTATGGCTACACCTTC
CASSTAAPNNYGYTF
>TRBV6-5|TRBJ1-1|NA|few
TGTGCCAGCAGTTACTTAGAGTTGAACACTGAAGCTTTCTTT
CASSYLELNTEAFF
>TRBV6-2/TRBV6-3|TRBJ1-2|NA|few
TGTGCCAGCAGTAGACAAGGCCTCTATGGCTACACCTTC
CASSRQGLYGYTF
>TRBV20-1|TRBJ2-5|NA|few
TGCAGTGCAAATTGGCTAACCTTCGAAGAGACCCAGTACTTC
CSANWLTFEETQYF
>TRBV28|TRBJ1-5|TRBD1|NA
TGTGCCAGCAGTCGCGGACAGGGGTTTAGCAATCAGCCCCAGCATTTT
CASSRGQGFSNQPQHF
>TRBV27|TRBJ2-1|TRBD1|NA
TGTGCCAGCAGAATTACAGGGGGCCGCTCCTACAATGAGCAGTTCTTC
CASRITGGRSYNEQFF
>TRBV7-6|TRBJ2-1|NA|NA
TGTGCCAGCAGCCGGTTCGGGGTGGACTCCTACAATGAGCAGTTCTTC
CASSRFGVDSYNEQFF
>TRBV5-6|TRBJ2-5|NA|many
TGTGCCAGCAGCTTGATTCTAGCTGAGACCCAGTACTTC
CASSLILAETQYF
>TRBV4-3|TRBJ2-7|TRBD2|NA
TGCGCCAGCAGCCGCGGACTACTAGCGGGAGACCACGAGCAGTACTTC
CASSRGLLAGDHEQYF
>TRBV7-9|TRBJ2-4|TRBD2|NA
TGTGCCAGCAGTCCAGCGACCGGGGGGATCAGGAACATTCAGTACTTC
CASSPATGGIRNIQYF